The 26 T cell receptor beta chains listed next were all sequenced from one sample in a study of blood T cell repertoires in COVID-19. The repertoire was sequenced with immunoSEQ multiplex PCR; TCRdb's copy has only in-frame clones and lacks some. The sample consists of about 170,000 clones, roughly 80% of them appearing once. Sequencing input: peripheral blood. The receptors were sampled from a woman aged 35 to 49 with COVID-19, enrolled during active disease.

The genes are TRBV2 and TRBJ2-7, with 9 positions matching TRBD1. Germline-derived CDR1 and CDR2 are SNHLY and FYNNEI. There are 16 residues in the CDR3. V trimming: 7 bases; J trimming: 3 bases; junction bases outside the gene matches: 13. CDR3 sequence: CASTYHEDRGRYEQYF. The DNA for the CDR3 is TGTGCCAGCACCTATCACGAGGACAGGGGCCGCTACGAGCAGTACTTC.

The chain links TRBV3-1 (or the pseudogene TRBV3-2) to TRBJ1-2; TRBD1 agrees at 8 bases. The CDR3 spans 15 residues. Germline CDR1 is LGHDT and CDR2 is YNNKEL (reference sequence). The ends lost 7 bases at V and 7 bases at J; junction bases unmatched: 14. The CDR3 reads CASTTTPSTGGGYTF. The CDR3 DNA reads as TGTGCCAGCACGACCACACCTAGTACAGGGGGTGGCTACACCTTC.

DNA of the CDR3: TGTGCCACCCTAGCGGGTCCTAGCACAGATACGCAGTATTTT. Residues: CATLAGPSTDTQYF. The J gene is TRBJ2-3, the V gene TRBV10-3, with 8 bases identical to TRBD2. V was clipped by 10 bases and J by 0 bases; unmatched bases: 6. The CDR3 has 14 amino acids. Germline V gives CDR1 ENHRY, CDR2 SYGVKD.

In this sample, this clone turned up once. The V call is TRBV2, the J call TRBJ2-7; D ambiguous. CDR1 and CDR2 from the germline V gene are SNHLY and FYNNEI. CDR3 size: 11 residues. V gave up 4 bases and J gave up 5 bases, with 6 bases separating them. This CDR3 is CASSGANEQYV. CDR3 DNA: TGTGCCAGCAGTGGTGCGAACGAGCAGTACGTC.

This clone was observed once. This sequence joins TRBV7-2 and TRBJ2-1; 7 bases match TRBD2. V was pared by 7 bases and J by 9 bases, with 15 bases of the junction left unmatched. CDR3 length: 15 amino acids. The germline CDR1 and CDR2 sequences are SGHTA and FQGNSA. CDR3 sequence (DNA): TGTGCCAGCAAGAGAGATTGGCGGGAGAATAGTGAGCAGTTCTTC. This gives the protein CASKRDWRENSEQFF. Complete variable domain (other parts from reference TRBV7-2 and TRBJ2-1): GAGVSQSPSNKVTEKGKDVELRCDPISGHTALYWYRQSLGQGLEFLIYFQGNSAPDKSGLPSDRFSAERTGGSVSTLTIQRTQQEDSAVYLCASKRDWRENSEQFFGPGTRLTVL.

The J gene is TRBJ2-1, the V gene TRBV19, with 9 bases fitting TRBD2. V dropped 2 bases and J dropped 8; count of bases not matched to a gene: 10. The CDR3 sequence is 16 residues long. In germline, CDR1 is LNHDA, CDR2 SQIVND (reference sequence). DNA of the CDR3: TGTGCCAGTAGTATAATTTCGGCGGGAGGGGGCGATGAGCAGTTCTTC. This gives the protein CASSIISAGGGDEQFF.

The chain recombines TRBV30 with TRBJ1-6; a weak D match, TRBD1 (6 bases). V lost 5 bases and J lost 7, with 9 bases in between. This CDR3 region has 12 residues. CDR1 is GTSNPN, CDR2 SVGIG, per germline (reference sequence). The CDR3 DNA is TGTGCCTGGGACAGGTGGAATTCACCCCTCCACTTT. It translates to CAWDRWNSPLHF.

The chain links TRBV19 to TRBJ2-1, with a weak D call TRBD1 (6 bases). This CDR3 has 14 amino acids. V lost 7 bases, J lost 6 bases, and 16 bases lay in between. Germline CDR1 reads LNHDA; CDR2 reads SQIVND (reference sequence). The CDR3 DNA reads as TGTGCCAGTACCAAATTCACAGGGACCAATGAGCAGTTCTTC. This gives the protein CASTKFTGTNEQFF.

CDR3 coding DNA: TGTGCCAGCAGCCCGGGCGGGGGCGCGGGAACTGAAGCTTTCTTT. Amino acid sequence: CASSPGGGAGTEAFF. This chain connects TRBV7-6 to TRBJ1-1; D is perhaps TRBD1 (6 bases). CDR1 SGHVS and CDR2 FNYEAQ come from the germline V gene. The CDR3 spans 15 residues. The V and J ends lost 5 bases and 5 bases respectively, with 18 bases between them.

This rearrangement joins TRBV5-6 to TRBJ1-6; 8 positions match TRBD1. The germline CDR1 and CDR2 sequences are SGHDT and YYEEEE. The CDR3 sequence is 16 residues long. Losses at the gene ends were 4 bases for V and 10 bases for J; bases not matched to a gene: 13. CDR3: CASSKGQGALESPLHF. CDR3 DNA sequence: TGTGCCAGCAGCAAAGGACAGGGCGCGCTTGAATCACCCCTCCACTTT.

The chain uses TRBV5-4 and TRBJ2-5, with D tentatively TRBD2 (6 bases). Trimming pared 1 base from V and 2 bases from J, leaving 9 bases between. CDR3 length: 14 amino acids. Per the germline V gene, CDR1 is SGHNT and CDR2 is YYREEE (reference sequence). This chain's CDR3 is CASSLTGTQETQYF. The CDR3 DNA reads TGTGCCAGCAGCTTGACCGGGACTCAAGAGACCCAGTACTTC.

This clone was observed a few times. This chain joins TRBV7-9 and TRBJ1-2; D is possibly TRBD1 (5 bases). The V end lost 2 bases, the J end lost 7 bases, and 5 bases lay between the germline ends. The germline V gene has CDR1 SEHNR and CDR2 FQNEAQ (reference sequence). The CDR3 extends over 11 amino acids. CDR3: CASSLQGGYTF. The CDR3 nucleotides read TGTGCCAGCAGCTTACAGGGTGGCTACACCTTC.

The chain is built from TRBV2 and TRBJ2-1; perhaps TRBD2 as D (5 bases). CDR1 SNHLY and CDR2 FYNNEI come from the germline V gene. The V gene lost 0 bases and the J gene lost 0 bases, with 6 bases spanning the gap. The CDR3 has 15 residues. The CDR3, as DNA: TGTGCCAGCAGTGAAGCGGGGAGCTCCTACAATGAGCAGTTCTTC. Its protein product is CASSEAGSSYNEQFF.

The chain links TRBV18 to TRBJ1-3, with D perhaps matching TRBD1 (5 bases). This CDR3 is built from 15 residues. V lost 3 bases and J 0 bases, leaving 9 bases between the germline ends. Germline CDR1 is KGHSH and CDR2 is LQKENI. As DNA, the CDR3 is TGTGCCAGCTCACCCGACAGCCCCTCTGGAAACACCATATATTTT. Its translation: CASSPDSPSGNTIYF.

As DNA, the CDR3 is TGTGCCAGCAGTTCGCGGCCTAGCGGGGGTGCAGATACGCAGTATTTT. It is translated as CASSSRPSGGADTQYF. This chain connects TRBV6-5 to TRBJ2-3; 10 nucleotides agree with TRBD2. V dropped 4 bases and J dropped 4; count of bases not matched to a gene: 8. From germline, CDR1 is MNHEY and CDR2 SVGAGI. The CDR3 contains 16 residues.

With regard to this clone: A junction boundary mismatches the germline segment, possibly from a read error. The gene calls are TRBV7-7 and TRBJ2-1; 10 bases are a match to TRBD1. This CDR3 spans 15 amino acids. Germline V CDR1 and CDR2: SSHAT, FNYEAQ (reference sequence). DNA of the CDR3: TGTGCTAGCAGCTTACGGACAGGGGGGGGCAATGAGCAGTTCTTC. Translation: CASSLRTGGGNEQFF.

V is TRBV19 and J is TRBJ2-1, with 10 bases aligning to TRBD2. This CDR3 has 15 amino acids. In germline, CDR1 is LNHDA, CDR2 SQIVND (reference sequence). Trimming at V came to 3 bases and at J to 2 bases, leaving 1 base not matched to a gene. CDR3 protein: CASSISGGTYNEQFF. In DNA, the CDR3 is TGTGCCAGTAGTATTAGCGGGGGGACCTACAATGAGCAGTTCTTC.

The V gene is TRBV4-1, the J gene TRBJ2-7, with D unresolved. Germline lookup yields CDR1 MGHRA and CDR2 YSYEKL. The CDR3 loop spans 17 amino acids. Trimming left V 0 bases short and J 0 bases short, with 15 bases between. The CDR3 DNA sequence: TGCGCCAGCAGCCAAGATTCCGCCGGTCTCCACTCCTACGAGCAGTACTTC. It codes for CASSQDSAGLHSYEQYF.

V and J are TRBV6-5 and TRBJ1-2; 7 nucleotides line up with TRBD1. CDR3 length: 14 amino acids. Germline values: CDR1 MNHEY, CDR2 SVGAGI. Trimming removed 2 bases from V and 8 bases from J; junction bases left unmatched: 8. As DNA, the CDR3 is TGTGCCAGCAGTTACGCCAAGGGGGCGTACGGCTACACCTTC. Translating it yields CASSYAKGAYGYTF.

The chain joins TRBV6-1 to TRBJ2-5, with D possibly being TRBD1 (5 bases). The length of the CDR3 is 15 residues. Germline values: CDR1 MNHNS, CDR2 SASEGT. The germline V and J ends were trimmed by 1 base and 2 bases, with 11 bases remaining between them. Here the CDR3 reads CASSEGATAQETQYF. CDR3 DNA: TGTGCCAGCAGTGAAGGGGCGACAGCTCAAGAGACCCAGTACTTC.

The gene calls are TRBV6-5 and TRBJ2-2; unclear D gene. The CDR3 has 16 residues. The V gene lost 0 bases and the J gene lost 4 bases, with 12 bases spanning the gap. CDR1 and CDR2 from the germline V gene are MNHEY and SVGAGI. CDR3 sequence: CASSYSNGLATGELFF. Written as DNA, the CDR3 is TGTGCCAGCAGTTACTCCAACGGGTTAGCCACCGGGGAGCTGTTTTTT.

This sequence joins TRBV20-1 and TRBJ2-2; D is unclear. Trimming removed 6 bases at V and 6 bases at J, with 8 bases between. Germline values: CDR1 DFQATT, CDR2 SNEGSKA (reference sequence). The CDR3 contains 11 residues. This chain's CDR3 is CSAPGPGELFF. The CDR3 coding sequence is TGCAGTGCCCCCGGTCCCGGGGAGCTGTTTTTT.

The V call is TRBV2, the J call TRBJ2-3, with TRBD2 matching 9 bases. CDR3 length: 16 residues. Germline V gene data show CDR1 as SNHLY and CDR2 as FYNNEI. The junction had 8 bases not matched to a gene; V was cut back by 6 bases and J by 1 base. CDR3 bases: TGTGCCAGCAGAACGGGGACTAGCTTCGGCACAGATACGCAGTATTTT. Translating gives CASRTGTSFGTDTQYF.

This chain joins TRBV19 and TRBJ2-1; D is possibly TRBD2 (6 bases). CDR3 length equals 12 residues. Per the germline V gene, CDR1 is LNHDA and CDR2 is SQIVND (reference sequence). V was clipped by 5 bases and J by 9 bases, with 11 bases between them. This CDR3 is CASSGGFGEQFF. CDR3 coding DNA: TGTGCCAGTAGTGGAGGGTTTGGTGAGCAGTTCTTC.

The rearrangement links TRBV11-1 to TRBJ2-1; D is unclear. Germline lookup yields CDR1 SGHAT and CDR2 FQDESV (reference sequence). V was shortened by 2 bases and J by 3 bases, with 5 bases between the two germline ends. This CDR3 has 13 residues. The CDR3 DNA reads TGTGCCAGCAGCTTACCCGTCTACAATGAGCAGTTCTTC. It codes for CASSLPVYNEQFF.

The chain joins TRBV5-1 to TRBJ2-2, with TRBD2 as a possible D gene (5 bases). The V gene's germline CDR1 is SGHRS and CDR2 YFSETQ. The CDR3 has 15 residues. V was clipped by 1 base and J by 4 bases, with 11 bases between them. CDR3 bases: TGCGCCAGCAGCTTGTTGGGCGGACTCACCGGGGAGCTGTTTTTT. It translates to CASSLLGGLTGELFF.